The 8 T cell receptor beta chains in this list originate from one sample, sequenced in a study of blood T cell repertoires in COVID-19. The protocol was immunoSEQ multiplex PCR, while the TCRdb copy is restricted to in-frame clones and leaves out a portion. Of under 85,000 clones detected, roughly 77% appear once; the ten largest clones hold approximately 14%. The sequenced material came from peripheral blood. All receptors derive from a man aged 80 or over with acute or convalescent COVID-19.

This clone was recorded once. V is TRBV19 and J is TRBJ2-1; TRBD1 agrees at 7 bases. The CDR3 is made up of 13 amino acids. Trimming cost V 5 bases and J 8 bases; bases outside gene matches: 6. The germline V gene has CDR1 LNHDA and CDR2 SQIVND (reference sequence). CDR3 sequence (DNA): TGTGCCAGTAGTCTGACAGGGATCTATGAGCAGTTCTTC. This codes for CASSLTGIYEQFF.

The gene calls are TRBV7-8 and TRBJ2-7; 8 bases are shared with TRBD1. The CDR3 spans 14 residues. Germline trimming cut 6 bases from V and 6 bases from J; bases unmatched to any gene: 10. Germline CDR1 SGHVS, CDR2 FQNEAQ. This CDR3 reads CASSLDRGPIEQYF. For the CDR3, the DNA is TGTGCCAGCAGTCTCGACAGGGGACCAATCGAGCAGTACTTC.

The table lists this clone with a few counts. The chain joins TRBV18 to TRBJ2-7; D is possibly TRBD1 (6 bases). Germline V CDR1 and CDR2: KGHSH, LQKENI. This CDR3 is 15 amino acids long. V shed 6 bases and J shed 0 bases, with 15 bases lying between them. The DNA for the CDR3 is TGTGCCAGCTCGCGGAGAGGGGACACCTCCTACGAGCAGTACTTC. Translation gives CASSRRGDTSYEQYF.

The CDR3 bases are TGTGCCAGCAGTTTCAGACTAGCGGTATCCACAGATACGCAGTATTTT. Its protein is CASSFRLAVSTDTQYF. The chain couples TRBV27 to TRBJ2-3, with 9 bases lining up with TRBD2. V lost 3 bases and J lost 2; bases outside the gene matches: 6. CDR3 length: 16 residues. Germline CDR1 and CDR2: MNHEY and SMNVEV (reference sequence).

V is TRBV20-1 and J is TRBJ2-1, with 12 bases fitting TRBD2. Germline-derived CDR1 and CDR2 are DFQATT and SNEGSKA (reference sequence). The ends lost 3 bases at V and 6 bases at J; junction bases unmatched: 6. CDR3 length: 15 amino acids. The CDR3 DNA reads TGCAGTGCTAGTCACACTAGCGGGGGGCTCAATGAGCAGTTCTTC. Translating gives CSASHTSGGLNEQFF.

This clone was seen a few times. CDR3 in DNA: TGCGCCAGCAGCATCAGTGGAGACTACGAGCAGTACTTC. Translated: CASSISGDYEQYF. This rearrangement joins TRBV5-1 to TRBJ2-7; the D is unclear. Trimming stripped 4 bases from V and 3 bases from J, with 11 bases between. The CDR3 contains 13 residues. From germline, CDR1 is SGHRS and CDR2 YFSETQ.

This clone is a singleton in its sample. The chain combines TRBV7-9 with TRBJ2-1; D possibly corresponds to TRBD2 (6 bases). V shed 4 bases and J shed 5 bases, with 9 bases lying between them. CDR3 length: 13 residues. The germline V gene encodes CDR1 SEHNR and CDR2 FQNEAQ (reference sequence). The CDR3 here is CASSSGSDNEQFF. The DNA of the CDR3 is TGTGCCAGCAGCTCCGGGAGTGACAATGAGCAGTTCTTC.

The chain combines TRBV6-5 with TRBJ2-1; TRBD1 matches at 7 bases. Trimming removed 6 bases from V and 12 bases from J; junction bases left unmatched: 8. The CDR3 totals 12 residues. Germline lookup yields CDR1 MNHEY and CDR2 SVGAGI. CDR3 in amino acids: CASSPETGMQFF. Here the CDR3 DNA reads TGTGCCAGCAGCCCGGAGACAGGGATGCAGTTCTTC.